Listed here is a single T cell receptor beta chain. Assay used: immunoSEQ multiplex PCR; TCRdb lists only in-frame clones, some missing. The repertoire has roughly 200,000 clones, just under 95% of them found once; the top ten carry about 1.4%. Germline V gene data show CDR1 as SQVTM and CDR2 as ANQGSEA. The V and J ends lost 2 bases and 4 bases, in that order; junction bases with no gene match: 11. The CDR3 spans 17 residues. These data come from a study of control samples from healthy donors and cancer patients. This clonotype was obtained from a man aged 50-60 years in good health. The J gene is TRBJ1-4, the V gene TRBV29-1; 9 bases are shared with TRBD1. Input material: blood. CDR3 sequence reads: CSVESSWGGQGNEKLFF. For the CDR3, the DNA is TGCAGCGTTGAATCATCGTGGGGGGGACAGGGTAATGAAAAACTGTTTTTT.